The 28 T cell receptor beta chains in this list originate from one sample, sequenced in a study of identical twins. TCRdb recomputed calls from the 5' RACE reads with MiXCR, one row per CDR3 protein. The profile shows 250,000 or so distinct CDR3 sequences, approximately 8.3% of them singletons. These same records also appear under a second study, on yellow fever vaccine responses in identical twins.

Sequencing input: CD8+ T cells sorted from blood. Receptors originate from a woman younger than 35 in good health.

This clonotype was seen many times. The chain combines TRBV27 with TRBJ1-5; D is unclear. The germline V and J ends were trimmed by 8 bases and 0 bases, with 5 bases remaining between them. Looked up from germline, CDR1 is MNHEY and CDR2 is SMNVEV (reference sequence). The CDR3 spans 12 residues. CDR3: CASFFSNQPQHF. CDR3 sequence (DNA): TGTGCCAGCTTTTTTAGCAATCAGCCCCAGCATTTT.

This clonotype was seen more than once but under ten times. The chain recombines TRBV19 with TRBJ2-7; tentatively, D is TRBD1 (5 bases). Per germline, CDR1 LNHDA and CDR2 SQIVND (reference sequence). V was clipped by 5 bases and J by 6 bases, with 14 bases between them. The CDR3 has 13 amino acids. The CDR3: CASSPVPRGEQYF. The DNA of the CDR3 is TGTGCCAGTAGTCCTGTTCCTAGGGGCGAGCAGTACTTC.

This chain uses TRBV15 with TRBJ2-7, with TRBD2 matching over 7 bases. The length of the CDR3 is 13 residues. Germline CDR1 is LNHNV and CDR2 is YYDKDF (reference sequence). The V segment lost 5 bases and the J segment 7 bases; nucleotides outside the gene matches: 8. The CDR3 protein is CATSWAGAQEQYF. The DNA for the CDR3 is TGTGCCACCAGCTGGGCGGGAGCACAGGAGCAGTACTTC. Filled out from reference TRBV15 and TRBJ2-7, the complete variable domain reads DAMVIQNPRYQVTQFGKPVTLSCSQTLNHNVMYWYQQKSSQAPKLLFHYYDKDFNNEADTPDNFQSRRPNTSFCFLDIRSPGLGDTAMYLCATSWAGAQEQYFGPGTRLTVT.

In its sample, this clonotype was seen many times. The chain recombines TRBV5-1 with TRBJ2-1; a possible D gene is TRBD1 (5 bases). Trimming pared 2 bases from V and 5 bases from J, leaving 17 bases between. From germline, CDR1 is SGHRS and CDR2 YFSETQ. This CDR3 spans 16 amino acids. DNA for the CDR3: TGCGCCAGCAGCTTAGGATTGCTAGAAGGGGACAATGAGCAGTTCTTC. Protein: CASSLGLLEGDNEQFF.

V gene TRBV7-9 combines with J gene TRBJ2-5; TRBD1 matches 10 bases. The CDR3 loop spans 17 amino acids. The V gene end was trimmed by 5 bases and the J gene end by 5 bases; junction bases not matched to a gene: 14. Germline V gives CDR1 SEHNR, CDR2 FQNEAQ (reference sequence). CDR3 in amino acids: CASSALHPTGGQETQYF. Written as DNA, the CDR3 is TGTGCCAGCAGCGCATTGCATCCGACAGGGGGCCAGGAGACCCAGTACTTC.

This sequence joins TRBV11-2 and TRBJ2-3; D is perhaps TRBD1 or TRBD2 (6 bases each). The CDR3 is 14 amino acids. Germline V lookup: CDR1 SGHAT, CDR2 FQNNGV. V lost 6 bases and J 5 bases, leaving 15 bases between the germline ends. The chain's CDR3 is CASRPSGGIDTQYF. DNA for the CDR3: TGTGCCAGCAGGCCCTCCGGGGGCATAGATACGCAGTATTTT.

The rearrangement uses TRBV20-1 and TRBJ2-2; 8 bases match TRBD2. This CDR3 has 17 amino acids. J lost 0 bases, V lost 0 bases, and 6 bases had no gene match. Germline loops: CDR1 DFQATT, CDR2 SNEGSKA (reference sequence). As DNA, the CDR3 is TGCAGTGCTAGAGATAGAACTAGCGGACCGAACACCGGGGAGCTGTTTTTT. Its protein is CSARDRTSGPNTGELFF.

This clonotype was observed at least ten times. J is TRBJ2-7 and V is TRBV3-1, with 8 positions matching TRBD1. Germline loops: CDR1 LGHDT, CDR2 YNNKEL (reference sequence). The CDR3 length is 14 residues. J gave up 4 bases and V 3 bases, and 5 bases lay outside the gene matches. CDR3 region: CASSQIGQGYEQYF. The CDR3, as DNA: TGTGCCAGCAGCCAGATAGGACAGGGTTACGAGCAGTACTTC.

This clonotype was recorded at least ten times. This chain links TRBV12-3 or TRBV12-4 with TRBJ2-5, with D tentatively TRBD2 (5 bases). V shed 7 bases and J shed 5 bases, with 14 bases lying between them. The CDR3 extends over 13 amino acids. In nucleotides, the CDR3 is TGTGCCAGCAAAGCCCCGAGGGTGGAGACCCAGTACTTC. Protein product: CASKAPRVETQYF.

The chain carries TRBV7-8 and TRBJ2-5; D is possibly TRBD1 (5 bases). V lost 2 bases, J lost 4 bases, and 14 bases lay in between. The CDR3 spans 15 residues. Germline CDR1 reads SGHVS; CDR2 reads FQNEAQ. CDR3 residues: CASSLSWARVETQYF. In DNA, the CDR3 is TGTGCCAGCAGCTTATCCTGGGCCAGGGTAGAGACCCAGTACTTC.

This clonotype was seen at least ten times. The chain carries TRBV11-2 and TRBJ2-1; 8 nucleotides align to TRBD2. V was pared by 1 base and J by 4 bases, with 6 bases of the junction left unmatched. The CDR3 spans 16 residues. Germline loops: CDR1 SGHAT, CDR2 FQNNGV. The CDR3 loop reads CASSLVLAGWYNEQFF. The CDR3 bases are TGTGCCAGCAGCTTAGTCCTAGCGGGTTGGTACAATGAGCAGTTCTTC. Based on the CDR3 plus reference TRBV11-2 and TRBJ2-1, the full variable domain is EAGVAQSPRYKIIEKRQSVAFWCNPISGHATLYWYQQILGQGPKLLIQFQNNGVVDDSQLPKDRFSAERLKGVDSTLKIQPAKLEDSAVYLCASSLVLAGWYNEQFFGPGTRLTVL.

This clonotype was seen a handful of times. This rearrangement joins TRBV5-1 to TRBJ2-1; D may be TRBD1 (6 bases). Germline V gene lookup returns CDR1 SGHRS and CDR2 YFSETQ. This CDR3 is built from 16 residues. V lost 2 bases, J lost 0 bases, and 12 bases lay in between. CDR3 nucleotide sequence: TGCGCCAGCAGCTTCGACAGGATAAGCTCCTACAATGAGCAGTTCTTC. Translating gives CASSFDRISSYNEQFF.

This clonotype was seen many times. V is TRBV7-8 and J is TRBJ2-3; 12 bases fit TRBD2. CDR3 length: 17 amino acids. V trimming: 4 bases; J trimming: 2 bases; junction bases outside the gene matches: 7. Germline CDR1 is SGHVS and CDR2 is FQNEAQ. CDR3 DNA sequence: TGTGCCAGCAGCTCAATTGCTAGCGGGGGGGCCACAGATACGCAGTATTTT. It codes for CASSSIASGGATDTQYF.

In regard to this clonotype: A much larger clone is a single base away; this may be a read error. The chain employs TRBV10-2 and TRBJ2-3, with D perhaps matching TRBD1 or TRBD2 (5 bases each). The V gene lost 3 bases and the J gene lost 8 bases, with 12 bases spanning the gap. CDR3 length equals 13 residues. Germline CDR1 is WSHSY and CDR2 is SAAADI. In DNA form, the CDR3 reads TGCGCCAGCAGTGACCAACGGGGACGTACGCAGTATTTT. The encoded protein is CASSDQRGRTQYF.

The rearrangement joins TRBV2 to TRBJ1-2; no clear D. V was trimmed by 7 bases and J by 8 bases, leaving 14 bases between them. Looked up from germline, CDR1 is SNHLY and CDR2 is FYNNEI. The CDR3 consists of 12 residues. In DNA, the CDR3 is TGTGCCAGCACCGCGGCCCGGCAAGGCTACACCTTC. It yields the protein CASTAARQGYTF.

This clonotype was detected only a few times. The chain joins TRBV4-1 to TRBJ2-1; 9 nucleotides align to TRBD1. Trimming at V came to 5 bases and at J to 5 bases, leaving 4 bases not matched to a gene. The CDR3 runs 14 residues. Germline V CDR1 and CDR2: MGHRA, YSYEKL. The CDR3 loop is CASSTGGGNNEQFF. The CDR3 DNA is TGCGCCAGCAGCACAGGGGGCGGAAACAATGAGCAGTTCTTC.

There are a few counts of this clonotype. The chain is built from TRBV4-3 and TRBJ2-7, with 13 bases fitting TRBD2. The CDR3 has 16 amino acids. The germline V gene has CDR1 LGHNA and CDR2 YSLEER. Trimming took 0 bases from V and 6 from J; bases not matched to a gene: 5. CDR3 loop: CASSQDRGLAGREQYF. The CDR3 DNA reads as TGCGCCAGCAGCCAAGATAGGGGACTAGCGGGACGCGAGCAGTACTTC.

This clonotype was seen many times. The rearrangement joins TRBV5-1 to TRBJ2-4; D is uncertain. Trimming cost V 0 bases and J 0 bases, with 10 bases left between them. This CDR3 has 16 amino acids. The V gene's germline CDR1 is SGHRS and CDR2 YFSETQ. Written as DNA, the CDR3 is TGCGCCAGCAGCTTGGATAGCTTCCTAGCCAAAAACATTCAGTACTTC. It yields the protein CASSLDSFLAKNIQYF.

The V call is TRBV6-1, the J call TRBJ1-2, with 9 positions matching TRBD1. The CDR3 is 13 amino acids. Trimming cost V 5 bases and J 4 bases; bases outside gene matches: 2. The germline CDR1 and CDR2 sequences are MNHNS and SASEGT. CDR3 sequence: CASSQGQGYGYTF. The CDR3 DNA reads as TGTGCCAGCAGTCAGGGACAGGGCTATGGCTACACCTTC.

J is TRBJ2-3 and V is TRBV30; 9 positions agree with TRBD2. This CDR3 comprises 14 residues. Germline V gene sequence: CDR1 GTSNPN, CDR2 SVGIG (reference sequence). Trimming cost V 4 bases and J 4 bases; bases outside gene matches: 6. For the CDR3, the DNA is TGTGCCTGGACCACTAGCGGGTGGTCAGATACGCAGTATTTT. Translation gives CAWTTSGWSDTQYF.

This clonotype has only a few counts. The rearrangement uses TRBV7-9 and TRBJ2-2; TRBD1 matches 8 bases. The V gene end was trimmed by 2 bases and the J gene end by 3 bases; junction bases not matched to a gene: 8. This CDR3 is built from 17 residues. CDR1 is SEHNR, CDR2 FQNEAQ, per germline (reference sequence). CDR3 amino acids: CASSLPRTGTHTGELFF. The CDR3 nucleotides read TGTGCCAGCAGCTTACCCAGGACAGGGACCCACACCGGGGAGCTGTTTTTT.

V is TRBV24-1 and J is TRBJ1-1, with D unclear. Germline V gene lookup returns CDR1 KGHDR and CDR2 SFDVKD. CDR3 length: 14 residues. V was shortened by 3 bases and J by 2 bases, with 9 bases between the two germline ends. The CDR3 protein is CATSDTGVNTEAFF. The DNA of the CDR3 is TGTGCCACCAGTGATACCGGGGTTAACACTGAAGCTTTCTTT.

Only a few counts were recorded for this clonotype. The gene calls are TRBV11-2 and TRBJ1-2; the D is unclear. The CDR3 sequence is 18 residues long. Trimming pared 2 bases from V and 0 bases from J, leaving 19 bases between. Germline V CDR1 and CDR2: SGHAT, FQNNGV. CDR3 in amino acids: CASSLWATSQRANYGYTF. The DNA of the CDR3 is TGTGCCAGCAGCTTATGGGCCACCTCCCAGCGGGCTAACTATGGCTACACCTTC.

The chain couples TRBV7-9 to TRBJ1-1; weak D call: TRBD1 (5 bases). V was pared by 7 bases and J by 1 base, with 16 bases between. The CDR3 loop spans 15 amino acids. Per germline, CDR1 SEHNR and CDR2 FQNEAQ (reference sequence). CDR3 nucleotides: TGTGCCAGCACCCCACTTATTGGGGCGAACACTGAAGCTTTCTTT. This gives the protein CASTPLIGANTEAFF. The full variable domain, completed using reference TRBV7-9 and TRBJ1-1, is DTGVSQNPRHKITKRGQNVTFRCDPISEHNRLYWYRQTLGQGPEFLTYFQNEAQLEKSRLLSDRFSAERPKGSFSTLEIQRTEQGDSAMYLCASTPLIGANTEAFFGQGTRLTVV.

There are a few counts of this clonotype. The CDR3 reads CATSTDRGSDEQFF. The DNA of the CDR3 is TGTGCCACTTCAACGGACAGGGGCAGCGATGAGCAGTTCTTC. The V gene is TRBV10-3, the J gene TRBJ2-1, with 9 bases lining up with TRBD1. CDR3 length equals 14 residues. In germline, CDR1 is ENHRY, CDR2 SYGVKD. V shed 10 bases, J shed 8 bases, and the junction held 12 bases outside the gene matches.

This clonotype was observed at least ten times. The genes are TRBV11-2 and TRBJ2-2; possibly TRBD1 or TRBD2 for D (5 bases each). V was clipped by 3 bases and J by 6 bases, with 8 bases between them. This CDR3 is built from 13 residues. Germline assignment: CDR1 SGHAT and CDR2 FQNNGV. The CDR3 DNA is TGTGCCAGCAGCTTGTGGGACGCCGGGGAGCTGTTTTTT. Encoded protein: CASSLWDAGELFF.

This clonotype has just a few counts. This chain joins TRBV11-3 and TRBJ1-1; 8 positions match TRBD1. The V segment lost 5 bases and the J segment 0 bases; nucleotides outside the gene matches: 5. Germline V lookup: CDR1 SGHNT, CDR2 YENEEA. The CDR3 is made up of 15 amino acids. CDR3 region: CASSDRQGMNTEAFF. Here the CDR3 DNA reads TGTGCCAGCAGCGACCGACAGGGGATGAACACTGAAGCTTTCTTT.

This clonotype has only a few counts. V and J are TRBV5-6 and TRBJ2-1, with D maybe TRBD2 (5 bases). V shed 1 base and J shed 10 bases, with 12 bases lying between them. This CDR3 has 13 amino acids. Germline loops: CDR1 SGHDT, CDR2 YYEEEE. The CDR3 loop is CASSLRPPGEQFF. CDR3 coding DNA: TGTGCCAGCAGCTTGAGACCCCCGGGAGAGCAGTTCTTC.